Shown below are 21 T cell receptor beta chains from a single sample sequenced in a study of radiotherapy plus CTLA-4 blockade in lung cancer. Profiling relied on immunoSEQ multiplex PCR, and the TCRdb table lists in-frame clones only, not all of them. Of about 49,000 clones in the sample, 70% to 90% were seen once. The sequenced sample was peripheral blood, obtained from a patient treated with radiotherapy plus ipilimumab. These receptor sequences come from a human donor with non-small cell lung cancer whose response to radiotherapy plus ipilimumab could not be evaluated.

The chain employs TRBV6-6 and TRBJ2-7; 10 positions agree with TRBD1. Germline assignment: CDR1 MNHNY and CDR2 SVGAGI (reference sequence). V lost 5 bases to trimming and J lost 7 bases; unmatched junction nucleotides: 14. The CDR3 is 16 residues long. CDR3 sequence: CASSTAPDRGFWEQYF. CDR3 in DNA: TGTGCCAGCAGTACTGCACCGGACAGGGGGTTTTGGGAGCAGTACTTC.

The genes are TRBV5-1 and TRBJ1-1; TRBD1 matches 11 bases. Germline-derived CDR1 and CDR2 are SGHRS and YFSETQ. The length of the CDR3 is 16 residues. Trimming took 4 bases from V and 0 from J; bases not matched to a gene: 5. CDR3 in amino acids: CASSPGDRGMNTEAFF. CDR3 coding DNA: TGCGCCAGCAGCCCGGGGGACAGGGGGATGAACACTGAAGCTTTCTTT.

The J gene is TRBJ1-2, the V gene TRBV28; TRBD1 aligns across 7 bases. This CDR3 has 15 amino acids. From germline, CDR1 is MDHEN and CDR2 SYDVKM. V lost 10 bases and J lost 0; bases outside the gene matches: 11. The CDR3 DNA reads TGTGCCACCCCGCGGGACAGCCTGCCTAACTATGGCTACACCTTC. Protein product: CATPRDSLPNYGYTF.

The chain uses TRBV5-5 and TRBJ2-1; no firm D call. In germline, CDR1 is SGHKS, CDR2 YYEKEE (reference sequence). The CDR3 is 16 amino acids. Trimming removed 1 base at V and 3 bases at J, with 14 bases between. The CDR3, as DNA: TGTGCCAGCAGCTTGTCAAGTAGTGTAATCTACAATGAGCAGTTCTTC. It encodes CASSLSSSVIYNEQFF.

V gene TRBV2 combines with J gene TRBJ2-5; D possibly corresponds to TRBD2 (5 bases). The CDR3 runs 17 residues. Trimming removed 7 bases at V and 4 bases at J, with 25 bases between. From germline, CDR1 is SNHLY and CDR2 FYNNEI. In DNA, the CDR3 is TGTGCCAGCAATTTCCGGGAACACGTTATTGTGGGAGAGACCCAGTACTTC. As protein: CASNFREHVIVGETQYF.

The chain combines TRBV11-2 with TRBJ2-1, with D hard to call. V shed 2 bases and J shed 0 bases, with 8 bases lying between them. The CDR3 has 15 residues. Looked up from germline, CDR1 is SGHAT and CDR2 is FQNNGV. The CDR3 sequence is CASSLNGRSYNEQFF. CDR3 DNA: TGTGCCAGCAGCTTAAACGGTCGCTCCTACAATGAGCAGTTCTTC.

V is TRBV2 and J is TRBJ1-5, with D hard to call. The CDR3 spans 15 residues. The V end lost 1 base, the J end lost 3 bases, and 10 bases lay between the germline ends. Looked up from germline, CDR1 is SNHLY and CDR2 is FYNNEI. Here the CDR3 reads CASSEGEFFNQPQHF. The CDR3 DNA reads as TGTGCCAGCAGTGAAGGAGAGTTCTTCAATCAGCCCCAGCATTTT. Full variable domain (remainder filled in from reference TRBV2 and TRBJ1-5): EPEVTQTPSHQVTQMGQEVILRCVPISNHLYFYWYRQILGQKVEFLVSFYNNEISEKSEIFDDQFSVERPDGSNFTLKIRSTKLEDSAMYFCASSEGEFFNQPQHFGDGTRLSIL.

The V gene is TRBV19, the J gene TRBJ1-1; the match to TRBD1 covers 9 bases. The CDR3 has 19 residues. The germline gives CDR1 LNHDA, CDR2 SQIVND (reference sequence). J lost 2 bases, V lost 3 bases, and 16 bases had no gene match. As DNA, the CDR3 is TGTGCCAGTAGTATTTATTTTCGGGACAGGGCCCTATTCAACACTGAAGCTTTCTTT. This sequence encodes CASSIYFRDRALFNTEAFF.

This sequence joins TRBV6-5 and TRBJ1-5, with D possibly matching TRBD1 (5 bases). Trimming cost V 5 bases and J 7 bases, with 12 bases left between them. Per germline, CDR1 MNHEY and CDR2 SVGAGI. The CDR3 contains 13 residues. The CDR3 DNA is TGTGCCAGCAGTCCCAGGGATTCGCAGCCCCAGCATTTT. It translates to CASSPRDSQPQHF.

The chain combines TRBV5-6 with TRBJ2-5, with D uncertain. The J call may be wrong; the DNA end is better matched by TRBJ2-7. This CDR3 is 12 amino acids long. Germline V gene data show CDR1 as SGHDT and CDR2 as YYEEEE. The CDR3 is CASSLSPYEQYF. In DNA, the CDR3 is TGTGCCAGCAGCTTAAGTCCCTACGAGCAGTACTTC.

The genes are TRBV4-1 and TRBJ1-5; D is undetermined. Germline-derived CDR1 and CDR2 are MGHRA and YSYEKL. CDR3 length equals 16 residues. Trimming removed 4 bases at V and 2 bases at J, with 15 bases between. The CDR3 sequence: CASSPRLNTRNQPQHF. CDR3 DNA: TGCGCCAGCAGCCCTAGACTCAATACTCGCAATCAGCCCCAGCATTTT.

J is TRBJ2-7 and V is TRBV6-5; 8 bases map to TRBD1. V dropped 4 bases and J dropped 5; count of bases not matched to a gene: 10. The CDR3 consists of 15 residues. CDR1 and CDR2 from the germline V gene are MNHEY and SVGAGI. CDR3 amino acids: CASSSILRGQNEQYF. In DNA, the CDR3 is TGTGCCAGCAGTTCTATTCTCAGGGGGCAAAACGAGCAGTACTTC.

The chain employs TRBV28 and TRBJ2-7, with TRBD1 matching over 9 bases. J gave up 2 bases and V 8 bases, and 4 bases lay outside the gene matches. Germline lookup yields CDR1 MDHEN and CDR2 SYDVKM. CDR3 size: 13 residues. CDR3 region: CASDGTGTYEQYF. The CDR3 DNA is TGTGCCAGCGACGGGACAGGGACCTACGAGCAGTACTTC. Using reference TRBV28 and TRBJ2-7 for the parts outside the CDR3, the full variable domain is DVKVTQSSRYLVKRTGEKVFLECVQDMDHENMFWYRQDPGLGLRLIYFSYDVKMKEKGDIPEGYSVSREKKERFSLILESASTNQTSMYLCASDGTGTYEQYFGPGTRLTVT.

The rearrangement links TRBV28 to TRBJ1-2; 7 nucleotides match TRBD1. Germline V lookup: CDR1 MDHEN, CDR2 SYDVKM. Losses at the gene ends were 3 bases for V and 0 bases for J; bases not matched to a gene: 1. The CDR3 is made up of 14 amino acids. The CDR3 sequence is CASSLQGANYGYTF. The CDR3 nucleotides are TGTGCCAGCAGTTTGCAGGGGGCTAACTATGGCTACACCTTC.

The chain recombines TRBV28 with TRBJ1-4, with D possibly TRBD1 on 5 matching bases. CDR3 length equals 19 residues. In germline, CDR1 is MDHEN, CDR2 SYDVKM. Trimming cost V 4 bases and J 5 bases, with 26 bases left between them. Here the CDR3 DNA reads TGTGCCAGCAGTTCCATAAGGGCCATGGGGCAAGGAGACAATGAAAAACTGTTTTTT. Residues: CASSSIRAMGQGDNEKLFF.

The chain carries TRBV19 and TRBJ2-1; 10 bases line up with TRBD2. Germline values: CDR1 LNHDA, CDR2 SQIVND (reference sequence). Germline trimming cut 5 bases from V and 9 bases from J; bases unmatched to any gene: 10. The CDR3 length is 15 residues. The chain's CDR3 is CASSYPLAGASEQFF. In DNA form, the CDR3 reads TGTGCCAGTAGTTACCCCCTAGCGGGAGCTAGTGAGCAGTTCTTC.

This clone was observed a single time. The CDR3 DNA reads as TGCAGCGTTGAGGGAGGCGGACAGGGAAAACGCACCATATATTTT. Amino acid sequence: CSVEGGGQGKRTIYF. The V call is TRBV29-1, the J call TRBJ1-3; 8 bases agree with TRBD1. This CDR3 spans 15 amino acids. The V gene's germline CDR1 is SQVTM and CDR2 ANQGSEA. V lost 3 bases and J lost 9; bases outside the gene matches: 13.

The J gene is TRBJ2-7, the V gene TRBV7-6, with TRBD2 as a possible D gene (5 bases). This CDR3 is 13 amino acids long. Germline CDR1 and CDR2: SGHVS and FNYEAQ. V was shortened by 2 bases and J by 3 bases, with 8 bases between the two germline ends. The CDR3 protein is CASSLSGSYEQYF. DNA for the CDR3: TGTGCCAGCAGCTTATCGGGAAGCTACGAGCAGTACTTC.

About this clone itself: Other DNA sequences in this specimen translate into the identical CDR3. J is TRBJ1-5 and V is TRBV28, with 9 bases identical to TRBD1. CDR1 is MDHEN, CDR2 SYDVKM, per germline. The CDR3 covers 14 residues. V lost 2 bases to trimming and J lost 4 bases; unmatched junction nucleotides: 0. The CDR3 DNA follows: TGTGCCAGCAGTTTAGGACAGGGGAATCAGCCCCAGCATTTT. It is translated as CASSLGQGNQPQHF.

The chain has TRBV7-9 and TRBJ2-2; the D is unclear. V lost 5 bases, J lost 0 bases, and 7 bases lay in between. The CDR3 covers 14 residues. Germline CDR1 and CDR2: SEHNR and FQNEAQ (reference sequence). CDR3 protein: CASSGESNTGELFF. The CDR3 coding sequence is TGTGCCAGCAGCGGAGAATCGAACACCGGGGAGCTGTTTTTT.

This rearrangement joins TRBV7-2 to TRBJ1-2, with D maybe TRBD1 (5 bases). Germline values: CDR1 SGHTA, CDR2 FQGNSA. The CDR3 totals 14 residues. The ends were cut back, 7 bases at V and 4 bases at J, with 16 bases in the middle. The CDR3 DNA sequence: TGTGCCAGCACCCATAGGCAGGGCCCCTATGGCTACACCTTC. Amino acids: CASTHRQGPYGYTF.